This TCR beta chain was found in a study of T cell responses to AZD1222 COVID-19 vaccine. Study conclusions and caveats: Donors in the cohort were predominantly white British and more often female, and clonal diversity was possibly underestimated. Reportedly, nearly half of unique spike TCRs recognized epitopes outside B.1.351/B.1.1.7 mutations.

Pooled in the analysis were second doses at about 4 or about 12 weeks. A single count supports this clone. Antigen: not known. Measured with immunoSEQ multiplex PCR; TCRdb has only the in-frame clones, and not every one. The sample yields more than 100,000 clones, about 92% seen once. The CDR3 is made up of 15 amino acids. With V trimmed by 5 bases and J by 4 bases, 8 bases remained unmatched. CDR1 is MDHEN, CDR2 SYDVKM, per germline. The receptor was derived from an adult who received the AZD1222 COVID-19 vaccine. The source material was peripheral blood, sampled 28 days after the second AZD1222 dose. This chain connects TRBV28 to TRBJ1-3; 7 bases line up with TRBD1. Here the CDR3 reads CASSTTRDRGNTIYF. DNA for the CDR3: TGTGCCAGCAGTACAACCCGGGACAGAGGAAACACCATATATTTT.